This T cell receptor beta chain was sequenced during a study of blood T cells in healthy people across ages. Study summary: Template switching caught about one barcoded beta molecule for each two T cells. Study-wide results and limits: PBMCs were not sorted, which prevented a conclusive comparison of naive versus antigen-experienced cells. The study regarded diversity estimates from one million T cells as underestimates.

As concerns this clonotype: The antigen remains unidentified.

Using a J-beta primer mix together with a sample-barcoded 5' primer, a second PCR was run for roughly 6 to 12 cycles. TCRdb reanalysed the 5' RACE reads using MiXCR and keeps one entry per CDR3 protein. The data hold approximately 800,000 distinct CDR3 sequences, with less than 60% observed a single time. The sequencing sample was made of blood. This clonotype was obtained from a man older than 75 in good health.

CDR3 in amino acids: CASSPLPMVAGVGDTQYF. The CDR3 DNA is TGTGCCAGCAGCCCCCTCCCGATGGTAGCGGGAGTAGGGGATACGCAGTATTTT. This chain connects TRBV5-5 to TRBJ2-3; 9 nucleotides align to TRBD2. This CDR3 is built from 18 residues. The ends lost 4 bases at V and 6 bases at J; junction bases unmatched: 18. CDR1 SGHKS and CDR2 YYEKEE come from the germline V gene (reference sequence).